The 3 T cell receptor beta chains below come from one sample, sequenced in a study of blood T cell repertoires in COVID-19. TCRdb keeps only in-frame clones here, not all; method: immunoSEQ multiplex PCR. The table includes about 380,000 clones, approximately 90% detected once. Source material: PBMCs or T cells enriched from blood (not recorded which). The receptors were gathered from a woman between 18 and 30 years old who had recovered from COVID-19.

The genes are TRBV18 and TRBJ1-1; TRBD1 matches at 9 bases. After removal of 2 bases from V and 0 bases from J, the junction contained 7 bases not matched to a gene. The length of the CDR3 is 17 residues. The germline CDR1 and CDR2 sequences are KGHSH and LQKENI. In nucleotides, the CDR3 is TGTGCCAGCTCACCATCGGGACAGGGCTACATGAACACTGAAGCTTTCTTT. This codes for CASSPSGQGYMNTEAFF.

This clone has more than one count but fewer than ten. The chain combines TRBV7-9 with TRBJ1-5, with D possibly TRBD1 on 5 matching bases. The germline V gene has CDR1 SEHNR and CDR2 FQNEAQ (reference sequence). The CDR3 totals 14 residues. V was clipped by 3 bases and J by 7 bases, with 13 bases between them. The CDR3 spells CASSLGGVEQPQHF. As DNA, the CDR3 is TGTGCCAGCAGCTTGGGAGGGGTGGAACAGCCCCAGCATTTT.

V usage is TRBV2 and J usage is TRBJ2-7; 9 nucleotides align to TRBD1. With 4 bases clipped from V and 0 bases from J, the junction kept 1 base outside the gene matches. From germline, CDR1 is SNHLY and CDR2 FYNNEI. The CDR3 spans 14 residues. DNA of the CDR3: TGTGCCAGCAGTGGGGGACAGGGCTCCTACGAGCAGTACTTC. It encodes CASSGGQGSYEQYF.